This T cell receptor beta chain was observed in a study of blood T cells in healthy people across ages. This CDR3 is built from 15 residues. V dropped 1 base and J dropped 9; count of bases not matched to a gene: 7. Then a second PCR, running roughly 7 to 11 cycles, was carried out with a sample-barcoded 5' primer and a J-beta primer mix. TCRdb itself ran the 5' RACE reads through MiXCR, one entry per CDR3 protein. Of about 780,000 distinct CDR3 sequences listed, about 45% are singletons. Overall study findings and caveats: Older age went with lower TCR beta diversity per million T cells, in a roughly linear way. Donor CMV infection status was unknown, possibly confounding age-related changes in expanded clonotypes. It was found that TCR beta diversity correlated strongly with the percentage of naive T cells.

Extractions gave at least 6 micrograms of total RNA per sample. Remarks on this clonotype: What it binds is not known.

The sample comprised blood. The gene calls are TRBV12-3 or TRBV12-4 and TRBJ2-1, with TRBD2 matching 9 bases. The sequence was obtained from a man aged 80 or over in good health. CDR3: CASSLDAGGPFEQFF. For the CDR3, the DNA is TGTGCCAGCAGTTTAGATGCGGGAGGGCCATTTGAGCAGTTCTTC.